This TCR beta chain comes out of a study of cytomegalovirus exposure and HLA in healthy donors. Points from the study as a whole: In vitro, a few CMV-associated chains proved specific for CMV antigens. Some TCR beta chains (approximately 180 of them) were listed as cytomegalovirus-associated.

Some clones are missing from TCRdb's copy, which holds only in-frame ones; the method was immunoSEQ multiplex PCR. The sample contains under 200,000 clones, 91% of which appear only once. In the case of this clone: What it binds is unknown.

Germline V gene data show CDR1 as SNHLY and CDR2 as FYNNEI. The CDR3 runs to 15 residues. V shed 6 bases, J shed 1 base, and the junction held 6 bases outside the gene matches. The origin of this receptor is a woman between 18 and 29 years old in good health and CMV-seropositive. The sequencing sample was made of PBMCs. V is TRBV2 and J is TRBJ2-1, with TRBD2 matching over 7 bases. CDR3 sequence (DNA): TGTGCCAGCAGCCTCCGGGGGGATTCCTACAATGAGCAGTTCTTC. Its protein is CASSLRGDSYNEQFF.